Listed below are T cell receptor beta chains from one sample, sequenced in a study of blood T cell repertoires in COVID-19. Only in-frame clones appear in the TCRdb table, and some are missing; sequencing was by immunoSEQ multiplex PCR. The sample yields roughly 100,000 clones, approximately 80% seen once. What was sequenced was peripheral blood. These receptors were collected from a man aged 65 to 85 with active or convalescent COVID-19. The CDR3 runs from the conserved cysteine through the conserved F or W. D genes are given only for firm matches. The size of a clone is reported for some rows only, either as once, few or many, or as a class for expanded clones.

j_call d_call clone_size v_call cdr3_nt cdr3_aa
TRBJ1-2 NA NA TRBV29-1 TGCAGCGTTGGGGAGGGGGACTATGGCTACACCTTC CSVGEGDYGYTF
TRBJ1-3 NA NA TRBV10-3 TGTGCCATCAGTGTTATAGGGGAAGGTGGAAACACCATATATTTT CAISVIGEGGNTIYF
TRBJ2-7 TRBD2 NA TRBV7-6 TGTGCCAGCAGCTTAGTGGGGACTAGCGGATACGCCTACGAGCAGTACTTC CASSLVGTSGYAYEQYF
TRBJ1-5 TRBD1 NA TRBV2 TGTGCCAGCAGGACGGACAGGAATACGGGTCAGCCCCAGCATTTT CASRTDRNTGQPQHF
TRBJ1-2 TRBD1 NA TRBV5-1 TGCGCCAGCAGCACGGACAGGGGGGCCTATGGCTACACCTTC CASSTDRGAYGYTF
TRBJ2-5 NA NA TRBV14 TGTGCCAGCAGCCAAAAATCTTCCTGGCAGGTACAAGAGACCCAGTACTTC CASSQKSSWQVQETQYF
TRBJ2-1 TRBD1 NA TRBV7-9 TGTGCCAGCAGCCCAGGACAGGGAAGGTATGAGCAGTTCTTC CASSPGQGRYEQFF
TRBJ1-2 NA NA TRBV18 TGTGCCAGCTCACCACCTGAAACGGGGTCCAAGAATGGCTACACCTTC CASSPPETGSKNGYTF
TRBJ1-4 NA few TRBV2 TGTGCCAGCAGTGAGGGGAGCGCTTATGAAAAACTGTTTTTT CASSEGSAYEKLFF
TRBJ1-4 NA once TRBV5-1 TGCGCCAGCAGCTTACGGGGATACAGTGAAAAACTGTTTTTT CASSLRGYSEKLFF
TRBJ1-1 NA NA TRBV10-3 TGTGCCGTCGGTCGGGAGACTGAAGCTTTCTTT CAVGRETEAFF
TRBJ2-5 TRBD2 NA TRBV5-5 TGTGCCAGCAGCTTGGAACTAGCGGGAGGGCGCGAGACCCAGTACTTC CASSLELAGGRETQYF
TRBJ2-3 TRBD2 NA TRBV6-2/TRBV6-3 TGTGCCAGCAGTTATACGGGGGGGAGTGGAGATACGCAGTATTTT CASSYTGGSGDTQYF
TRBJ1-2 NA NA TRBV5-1 TGCGCCAGCAGCTTGGCCCTTTCTCGAGCTGGCTACACCTTC CASSLALSRAGYTF
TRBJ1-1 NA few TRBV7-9 TGTGCCAGCAGTCCTGCGGGGAAGAGAGACACTGAAGCTTTCTTT CASSPAGKRDTEAFF
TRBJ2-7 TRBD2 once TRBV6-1 TGTGCCAGCAGTGATGGTAGCGGGGGGAAGAGCTCCTACGAGCAGTACTTC CASSDGSGGKSSYEQYF
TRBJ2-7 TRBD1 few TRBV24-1 TGTGCCACCAGTGATTCGGGGGACAGGGTCTCCTACGAGCAGTACTTC CATSDSGDRVSYEQYF
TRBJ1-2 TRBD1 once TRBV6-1 TGTGCCAGCAGTGAAGCGACAGGGGTTGGCTACACCTTC CASSEATGVGYTF
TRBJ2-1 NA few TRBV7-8 TGTGCCAGCAGCCTTACTAATGAGCAGTTCTTC CASSLTNEQFF
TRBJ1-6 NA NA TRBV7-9 TGTGCCAGCAACACAGGGATCTATAATTCACCCCTCCACTTT CASNTGIYNSPLHF
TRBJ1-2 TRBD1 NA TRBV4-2 TGTGCCAGCAGCCAAGCCGATCTGGGACAGGGGACGAACTATGGCTACACCTTC CASSQADLGQGTNYGYTF
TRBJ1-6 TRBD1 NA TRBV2 TGTGCCAGCAATCAGGGGGCCTATAATTCACCCCTCCACTTT CASNQGAYNSPLHF
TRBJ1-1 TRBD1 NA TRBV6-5 TGTGCCAGCAGACAGGGGCCGAACACTGAAGCTTTCTTT CASRQGPNTEAFF
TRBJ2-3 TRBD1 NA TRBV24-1 TGTGCCACCAGTGACCGGGACAGAGATACGCAGTATTTT CATSDRDRDTQYF
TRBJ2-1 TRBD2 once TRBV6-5 TGTGCCAGCAGTTACGCGGGAGGCTACAATGAGCAGTTCTTC CASSYAGGYNEQFF
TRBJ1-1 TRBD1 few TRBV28 TGTGCCAGCAGTAACCTCGGACAGGGGGCTGAAGCTTTCTTT CASSNLGQGAEAFF
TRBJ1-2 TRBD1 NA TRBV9 TGTGCCAGCAGTGCTGCTGACAGGGGCTATGGCTACACCTTC CASSAADRGYGYTF
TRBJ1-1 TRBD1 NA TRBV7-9 TGTGCCAGCAGCTTGACAGGGGGCTCGAACACTGAAGCTTTCTTT CASSLTGGSNTEAFF
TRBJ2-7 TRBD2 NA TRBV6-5 TGTGCCAGCATCCTAGGGACTAGCTCTTCGAGGGAGCAGTACTTC CASILGTSSSREQYF
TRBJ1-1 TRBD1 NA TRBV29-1 TGCAGCGTTGAGAGGGGAAAGACAGGGACCCTTATCACTGAAGCTTTCTTT CSVERGKTGTLITEAFF
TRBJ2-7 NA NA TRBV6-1 TGTGCCAGCAGTGAAGCGCAACTCACCCGCTCCTACGAGCAGTACTTC CASSEAQLTRSYEQYF